This is a list of T cell receptor beta chains from one sample in a study of glioma-infiltrating T cells. TCRdb called the multiplex PCR reads again in MiXCR, with one record for every CDR3 protein. The data contain more than 350,000 distinct CDR3 sequences, roughly two fifths of them singletons. Sequences were obtained from glioma tissue, nonneoplastic brain tissue, or PBMCs (not recorded which). These receptor sequences come from a human donor with low-grade glioma or glioblastoma, undergoing nonglioma brain surgery, or in good health (not recorded which). Both conserved end residues are part of each CDR3. A D gene is named only where the DNA matches it firmly. Clone sizes are given selectively: once, few, many, or a class where the clone is expanded.

CASSADNNEPQHF	TGTGCCAGCAGCGCCGACAACAATGAGCCCCAGCATTTT	-	TRBV7-9	TRBJ1-5	13	-
CASDRGQGGQPQHF	TGTGCCAGTGATAGGGGACAGGGAGGCCAGCCCCAGCATTTT	TRBD1	TRBV19	TRBJ1-5	14	-
CASSLGDRLLSYEQYF	TGTGCCAGCAGTTTGGGGGACAGGCTCCTCTCCTACGAGCAGTACTTC	TRBD1	TRBV28	TRBJ2-7	16	-
CASTPGTGVNEQFF	TGCGCCAGCACCCCTGGGACAGGGGTCAATGAGCAGTTCTTC	TRBD1	TRBV4-1	TRBJ2-1	14	-
CSARDLRVAGGPEQFF	TGCAGTGCTAGAGATCTCCGAGTAGCGGGAGGGCCTGAGCAGTTCTTC	TRBD2	TRBV20-1	TRBJ2-1	16	-
CSARDRTNTEAFF	TGCAGTGCTAGGGACAGAACAAACACTGAAGCTTTCTTT	-	TRBV20-1	TRBJ1-1	13	-
CASTALYNEQFF	TGTGCCAGCACGGCCTTGTACAATGAGCAGTTCTTC	-	TRBV11-2	TRBJ2-1	12	few
CASSSLDRDNQPQHF	TGTGCCAGCAGCTCACTCGACAGGGACAATCAGCCCCAGCATTTT	TRBD1	TRBV12-3/TRBV12-4	TRBJ1-5	15	-
CASSLRQEGEKLFF	TGTGCCAGCAGCCTTCGACAGGAGGGGGAAAAACTGTTTTTT	-	TRBV7-9	TRBJ1-4	14	-
CASSPEVGTRDQPQHF	TGTGCCAGCAGCCCGGAGGTTGGAACGCGGGATCAGCCCCAGCATTTT	-	TRBV7-9	TRBJ1-5	16	-
CSVEWLGGYEQYF	TGCAGCGTTGAGTGGCTAGGGGGCTACGAGCAGTACTTC	-	TRBV29-1	TRBJ2-7	13	-
CASSPKRGIRSPYEQYF	TGTGCCAGCAGTCCTAAACGGGGGATTCGGTCCCCCTACGAGCAGTACTTC	-	TRBV2	TRBJ2-7	17	-
CASRDGTSGMLIYEQYF	TGTGCCAGCAGGGACGGGACTAGCGGAATGTTGATCTACGAGCAGTACTTC	TRBD2	TRBV2	TRBJ2-7	17	few
CASSYVVSASYEQYF	TGTGCCAGCAGTTACGTGGTCTCGGCCTCCTACGAGCAGTACTTC	-	TRBV6-6	TRBJ2-7	15	-
CASSSPGQGCEQYF	TGTGCCAGCAGCTCTCCGGGACAGGGATGCGAGCAGTACTTC	TRBD1	TRBV28	TRBJ2-7	14	many
CASSQERQGISYEQYF	TGCGCCAGCAGCCAAGAGCGACAGGGCATCTCCTACGAGCAGTACTTC	TRBD1	TRBV4-3	TRBJ2-7	16	few
CSATPSGSWKDTQYF	TGCAGTGCCACTCCCAGCGGGAGTTGGAAAGATACGCAGTATTTT	TRBD2	TRBV20-1	TRBJ2-3	15	many
CASSLGLFYEQYF	TGTGCCAGCAGTTTAGGTCTGTTCTACGAGCAGTACTTC	-	TRBV27	TRBJ2-7	13	many
CASSLAFRVSEQFF	TGTGCCAGCAGCTTAGCGTTCCGAGTTAGTGAGCAGTTCTTC	-	TRBV7-2	TRBJ2-1	14	-
CASSIQTRQRGNEKYF	TGTGCCAGCAGCATACAGACTAGACAGAGAGGTAACGAGAAGTACTTC	-	TRBV28	TRBJ2-7	16	-
CASSQGVQAQGETQYF	TGCGCCAGCAGCCAAGGGGTACAGGCTCAGGGAGAGACCCAGTACTTC	-	TRBV4-1	TRBJ2-5	16	-
CASSIRWGLGDTQYF	TGTGCCAGTAGTATCAGATGGGGGCTGGGAGATACGCAGTATTTT	-	TRBV19	TRBJ2-3	15	once
CASSRDAYQETQYF	TGTGCGAGCAGTCGGGACGCGTACCAAGAGACCCAGTACTTC	-	TRBV28	TRBJ2-5	14	-
CSVGSGQGIFYEQYF	TGCAGCGTTGGATCGGGACAGGGGATATTCTACGAGCAGTACTTC	TRBD1	TRBV29-1	TRBJ2-7	15	-
CASSYSSGMIYEQYF	TGTGCCAGCAGTTACTCGAGCGGGATGATCTACGAGCAGTACTTC	TRBD2	TRBV6-6	TRBJ2-7	15	-
CASLQFTEAFF	TGTGCCAGCCTACAGTTTACTGAAGCTTTCTTT	-	TRBV25-1	TRBJ1-1	11	-
CASSLGLHREQFF	TGTGCCAGCAGCTTGGGACTCCACCGCGAGCAGTTCTTC	-	TRBV11-2	TRBJ2-1	13	-
CSASAGAGVRNEQFF	TGCAGTGCTAGTGCCGGGGCCGGGGTCAGGAATGAGCAGTTCTTC	-	TRBV20-1	TRBJ2-1	15	-
CVISVTGAGLRETQYF	TGTGTCATCAGCGTGACGGGAGCCGGGCTGAGAGAGACCCAGTACTTC	-	TRBV10-3	TRBJ2-5	16	-
CASSEGASISGGGDEQFF	TGTGCCAGCAGTGAAGGCGCAAGTATTAGCGGGGGTGGCGATGAGCAGTTCTTC	TRBD2	TRBV6-1	TRBJ2-1	18	many
CASSYLTRQKYQEAQYF	TGTGCCAGCAGTTACTTAACCCGACAGAAGTACCAAGAGGCCCAGTACTTC	-	TRBV6-5	TRBJ2-5	17	-
CASSPARGLGVYGYTF	TGTGCCAGCAGTCCCGCCCGGGGGTTAGGAGTTTATGGCTACACCTTC	-	TRBV27	TRBJ1-2	16	-
CASSTRTGANEKLFF	TGTGCCAGCTCAACCCGGACAGGGGCTAATGAAAAACTGTTTTTT	TRBD1	TRBV18	TRBJ1-4	15	-
CASSQDPLMNQPQHF	TGTGCCAGCAGCCAAGATCCCCTTATGAATCAGCCCCAGCATTTT	-	TRBV3-1	TRBJ1-5	15	many
CASSPKGHNEQFF	TGTGCCAGCAGCCCTAAAGGGCACAATGAGCAGTTCTTC	-	TRBV4-2	TRBJ2-1	13	many
CASSRLDADTQYF	TGTGCCAGCAGTCGACTCGACGCAGATACGCAGTATTTT	-	TRBV6-5	TRBJ2-3	13	-
CASSLLTSGTLNTGELFF	TGTGCCAGCAGTCTCTTGACTAGCGGGACTTTGAACACCGGGGAGCTGTTTTTT	TRBD2	TRBV27	TRBJ2-2	18	-
CSASLGSNQPQHF	TGCAGTGCTAGCCTCGGGAGCAATCAGCCCCAGCATTTT	-	TRBV20-1	TRBJ1-5	13	many
CASLGTNYGYTF	TGTGCCAGCTTGGGAACCAACTATGGCTACACCTTC	-	TRBV6-2/TRBV6-3	TRBJ1-2	12	many
CASSRGGAGETQYF	TGTGCCAGCAGTAGGGGGGGAGCGGGAGAGACCCAGTACTTC	-	TRBV6-1	TRBJ2-5	14	few
CASSQGQGTFDEQYF	TGCGCCAGCAGCCAGGGACAGGGGACATTTGATGAGCAGTACTTC	TRBD1	TRBV4-1	TRBJ2-7	15	once
CASSQGATNEKLFF	TGCGCCAGCAGCCAAGGGGCAACTAATGAAAAACTGTTTTTT	-	TRBV4-3	TRBJ1-4	14	-
CASSFVAGVGDTQYF	TGTGCCAGCAGTTTTGTAGCGGGAGTAGGAGATACGCAGTATTTT	TRBD2	TRBV6-2/TRBV6-3	TRBJ2-3	15	-
CASSTLGGGYTDTQYF	TGTGCCAGCAGCACTTTGGGAGGGGGCTACACAGATACGCAGTATTTT	-	TRBV12-3/TRBV12-4	TRBJ2-3	16	few
CASSPGQLSTGELFF	TGTGCCAGCAGCCCGGGTCAGCTGAGCACCGGCGAGCTGTTTTTT	-	TRBV5-4	TRBJ2-2	15	-